One and the same sample provided the 30 T cell receptor beta chains below, sequenced in a study of T cell changes during pregnancy in multiple sclerosis (dated by TCRdb to the late 2010s). To prepare the library, the immunoSEQ multiplex PCR assay was applied. As stored in TCRdb, this immuneACCESS dataset retains in-frame rearrangements with V and J assigned. A fraction of the clones does not appear; measured against another copy, unresolved V genes explain less than half of the discrepancy, and the remainder lacks a known reason. This sample lists some 19,000 clones; around 90% were detected once. The ten largest clones capture roughly 5.1% of the sample. Sample: CD8+ T cells from peripheral blood mononuclear cells, taken after pregnancy. The receptors derive from a female donor in good health, enrolled as a control in a pregnancy study.

The chain links TRBV6-1 to TRBJ1-6, with no clear D. V was trimmed by 10 bases and J by 10 bases, leaving 14 bases between them. CDR1 and CDR2 from the germline V gene are MNHNS and SASEGT. This CDR3 is 12 amino acids long. The CDR3: CAISQAGSPLHF. The CDR3 nucleotides are TGTGCCATCTCTCAAGCGGGATCACCCCTCCACTTT.

The rearrangement uses TRBV7-9 and TRBJ2-5; 10 bases are shared with TRBD2. The trim removed 5 bases at V and 2 bases at J, leaving 11 bases unmatched. This CDR3 is 17 amino acids long. Germline lookup yields CDR1 SEHNR and CDR2 FQNEAQ (reference sequence). DNA of the CDR3: TGTGCCAGCAGCCCCGAGCGGGGGGGCCGGGTTCAAGAGACCCAGTACTTC. Its translation: CASSPERGGRVQETQYF.

This clone showed up just a few times. This chain joins TRBV29-1 and TRBJ1-2; D not certain. Germline assignment: CDR1 SQVTM and CDR2 ANQGSEA. V lost 2 bases and J lost 5, with 6 bases in between. The CDR3 runs to 11 residues. CDR3 in amino acids: CSVETKYGYTF. CDR3 DNA sequence: TGCAGCGTTGAAACAAAGTATGGCTACACCTTC.

The rearrangement links TRBV5-1 to TRBJ1-1; 11 nucleotides match TRBD1. CDR1 and CDR2 (germline): SGHRS, YFSETQ. There are 17 residues in the CDR3. The trim removed 4 bases at V and 0 bases at J, leaving 8 bases unmatched. CDR3 DNA sequence: TGCGCCAGCAGCCCCCTCCGGGACAGGGGGATGAACACTGAAGCTTTCTTT. Translation gives CASSPLRDRGMNTEAFF.

The V and J genes are TRBV4-3 and TRBJ2-3, with D possibly TRBD1 on 5 matching bases. This CDR3 has 12 residues. Germline-derived CDR1 and CDR2 are LGHNA and YSLEER. With 3 bases removed from V and 4 bases from J, the gap between germline ends came to 5 bases. CDR3 sequence: CASSHRADTQYF. The CDR3 nucleotides are TGCGCCAGCAGCCACAGGGCAGATACGCAGTATTTT.

CDR3 loop: CASSLVAGDYGYTF. CDR3 DNA: TGTGCCAGCAGCTTAGTGGCGGGGGACTATGGCTACACCTTC. The V and J genes are TRBV7-9 and TRBJ1-2, with D perhaps TRBD1 (5 bases). Trimming removed 1 base at V and 3 bases at J, with 9 bases between. The CDR3 extends over 14 amino acids. Germline loops: CDR1 SEHNR, CDR2 FQNEAQ (reference sequence).

This sequence joins TRBV10-3 and TRBJ2-7, with a possible D match to TRBD2 (5 bases). V lost 3 bases and J 5 bases, leaving 11 bases between the germline ends. The CDR3 covers 13 residues. Looked up from germline, CDR1 is ENHRY and CDR2 is SYGVKD. This CDR3 is CAISEEGKHEQYF. The CDR3 bases are TGTGCCATCAGTGAAGAGGGAAAACACGAGCAGTACTTC.

J is TRBJ2-2 and V is TRBV18; D is unclear. The CDR3 is 15 amino acids. Trimming pared 0 bases from V and 8 bases from J, leaving 13 bases between. Germline lookup yields CDR1 KGHSH and CDR2 LQKENI. CDR3 protein: CASSPPQFQTGELFF. Written as DNA, the CDR3 is TGTGCCAGCTCACCACCGCAGTTCCAGACTGGGGAGCTGTTTTTT. Looking up the rest from reference TRBV18 and TRBJ2-2 gives the full variable domain: NAGVMQNPRHLVRRRGQEARLRCSPMKGHSHVYWYRQLPEEGLKFMVYLQKENIIDESGMPKERFSAEFPKEGPSILRIQQVVRGDSAAYFCASSPPQFQTGELFFGEGSRLTVL.

For this clone: Other nucleotide sequences in the sample specify the same CDR3. The chain uses TRBV5-1 and TRBJ2-7; D perhaps matches TRBD1 (5 bases). The CDR3 loop spans 14 amino acids. Germline V gives CDR1 SGHRS, CDR2 YFSETQ. With 0 bases removed from V and 0 bases from J, the gap between germline ends came to 7 bases. The CDR3 region is CASSLEDSSYEQYF. The CDR3 nucleotides are TGCGCCAGCAGCTTGGAAGACAGCTCCTACGAGCAGTACTTC.

The chain has TRBV27 and TRBJ2-7; TRBD1 is a possible D gene (7 bases). V was shortened by 6 bases and J by 0 bases, with 18 bases between the two germline ends. Germline V gene sequence: CDR1 MNHEY, CDR2 SMNVEV (reference sequence). CDR3 length equals 16 residues. The CDR3 nucleotides read TGTGCCAGCAGCCCCAGGGGGGACTTCAGCTCCTACGAGCAGTACTTC. Protein: CASSPRGDFSSYEQYF.

This chain connects TRBV2 to TRBJ2-5; 10 nucleotides line up with TRBD2. CDR1 is SNHLY, CDR2 FYNNEI, per germline. The CDR3 has 14 residues. Germline trimming cut 8 bases from V and 0 bases from J; bases unmatched to any gene: 3. Here the CDR3 reads CASGSGGYQETQYF. The CDR3 DNA is TGTGCCAGCGGTAGCGGGGGGTACCAAGAGACCCAGTACTTC.

In nucleotides, the CDR3 is TGCGCCAGCAGCCAAGATCTGGGACAGGGGGCGAATAATGGCTACACCTTC. Its translation: CASSQDLGQGANNGYTF. V is TRBV4-3 and J is TRBJ1-2, with TRBD1 identical over 12 bases. This CDR3 has 17 amino acids. Trimming at V came to 0 bases and at J to 6 bases, leaving 8 bases not matched to a gene. The germline gives CDR1 LGHNA, CDR2 YSLEER.

CDR3 nucleotides: TGTGCCAGCAGCTTGGTTTCGGGACAGGGGTATGGCTACACCTTC. Its protein product is CASSLVSGQGYGYTF. The V and J genes are TRBV5-6 and TRBJ1-2; 10 positions match TRBD1. CDR3 length: 15 amino acids. The V gene end was trimmed by 0 bases and the J gene end by 5 bases; junction bases not matched to a gene: 4. CDR1 and CDR2 from the germline V gene are SGHDT and YYEEEE.

The rearrangement links TRBV4-2 to TRBJ2-7, with D perhaps TRBD1 (6 bases). Germline V CDR1 and CDR2: LGHNA, YNFKEQ. The CDR3 is 16 amino acids. V lost 0 bases, J lost 2 bases, and 14 bases lay in between. The CDR3 loop reads CASSQDPGDRAYEQYF. CDR3 DNA sequence: TGTGCCAGCAGCCAAGATCCAGGGGACCGAGCCTACGAGCAGTACTTC.

This clone is a singleton in its sample. The rearrangement joins TRBV7-7 to TRBJ1-2; TRBD1 agrees at 9 bases. CDR3 size: 12 residues. Germline V gene sequence: CDR1 SSHAT, CDR2 FNYEAQ (reference sequence). The CDR3 DNA sequence: TGTGCTAACCTGACAGGGGGAGTCGGCTACACCTTC. This codes for CANLTGGVGYTF. The complete variable domain, with remaining parts taken from reference TRBV7-7 and TRBJ1-2, reads GAGVSQSPRYKVTKRGQDVTLRCDPISSHATLYWYQQALGQGPEFLTYFNYEAQPDKSGLPSDRFSAERPEGSISTLTIQRTEQRDSAMYRCANLTGGVGYTFGSGTRLTVV.

This chain links TRBV7-8 with TRBJ2-6, with D possibly matching TRBD1 (6 bases). Per the germline V gene, CDR1 is SGHVS and CDR2 is FQNEAQ. CDR3 length equals 16 residues. V was cut by 4 bases and J by 0 bases, with 10 bases left in between. Here the CDR3 reads CASSSLGASGANVLTF. CDR3 bases: TGTGCCAGCAGCTCCCTGGGGGCCTCTGGGGCCAACGTCCTGACTTTC.

The CDR3 spells CASSIVRESNQPQHF. CDR3 nucleotides: TGTGCCAGCAGTATTGTACGGGAGAGCAATCAGCCCCAGCATTTT. The chain has TRBV27 and TRBJ1-5, with D hard to call. The CDR3 is 15 amino acids. V was cut by 5 bases and J by 1 base, with 12 bases left in between. Germline V gene sequence: CDR1 MNHEY, CDR2 SMNVEV (reference sequence).

The rearrangement links TRBV11-2 to TRBJ2-7, with a weak D call TRBD1 (5 bases). This CDR3 spans 16 amino acids. Germline V CDR1 and CDR2: SGHAT, FQNNGV. V was cut by 4 bases and J by 4 bases, with 20 bases left in between. DNA of the CDR3: TGTGCCAGCAGCTCGGTCTCCCTAGACAGTCATTACGAGCAGTACTTC. Protein sequence: CASSSVSLDSHYEQYF. Drawing the rest from reference TRBV11-2 and TRBJ2-7, the complete variable domain is EAGVAQSPRYKIIEKRQSVAFWCNPISGHATLYWYQQILGQGPKLLIQFQNNGVVDDSQLPKDRFSAERLKGVDSTLKIQPAKLEDSAVYLCASSSVSLDSHYEQYFGPGTRLTVT.

This clone has only one observation. V is TRBV7-3 and J is TRBJ2-1; 8 bases are shared with TRBD2. Trimming removed 4 bases from V and 0 bases from J; junction bases left unmatched: 5. Germline V lookup: CDR1 SGHTA, CDR2 FQGTGA. The CDR3 runs to 16 residues. The CDR3 sequence: CASSSQSGSSYNEQFF. The CDR3 coding sequence is TGTGCCAGCAGCTCCCAAAGCGGGAGCTCCTACAATGAGCAGTTCTTC.

This chain connects TRBV6-5 to TRBJ1-2; 10 bases agree with TRBD1. This CDR3 spans 15 amino acids. Losses at the gene ends were 2 bases for V and 6 bases for J; bases not matched to a gene: 6. Germline values: CDR1 MNHEY, CDR2 SVGAGI. CDR3 coding DNA: TGTGCCAGCAGTTACGGTTCGGGACAGGGGCATGGCTACACCTTC. It specifies CASSYGSGQGHGYTF.

The chain is built from TRBV5-4 and TRBJ2-3; 10 bases line up with TRBD1. Germline CDR1 SGHNT, CDR2 YYREEE (reference sequence). The trim removed 4 bases at V and 5 bases at J, leaving 4 bases unmatched. This CDR3 has 14 amino acids. CDR3 nucleotide sequence: TGTGCCAGCAGCCCCGGACAGGGGGTAGATACGCAGTATTTT. Amino acids: CASSPGQGVDTQYF.

The genes are TRBV12-5 and TRBJ2-3; a possible D gene is TRBD2 (7 bases). V dropped 6 bases and J dropped 6 bases, with 25 bases sitting between them. The germline gives CDR1 LGHNT, CDR2 FRNRAP. This CDR3 region has 17 residues. The chain's CDR3 is CASGPGGASVGSDTQYF. The CDR3 region has the DNA TGTGCTAGTGGGCCTGGGGGGGCTAGTGTCGGGTCGGATACGCAGTATTTT.

The rearrangement links TRBV7-9 to TRBJ1-3; D is possibly TRBD1 (6 bases). Trimming took 5 bases from V and 0 from J, leaving 14 bases between them. The germline V gene encodes CDR1 SEHNR and CDR2 FQNEAQ (reference sequence). CDR3 length: 16 residues. The CDR3 reads CASSEGGAASGNTIYF. CDR3 DNA: TGTGCCAGCAGCGAAGGGGGGGCTGCCTCTGGAAACACCATATATTTT.

The chain joins TRBV4-1 to TRBJ1-1; 9 bases agree with TRBD1. CDR1 is MGHRA, CDR2 YSYEKL, per germline. The CDR3 is made up of 14 amino acids. Losses at the gene ends were 4 bases for V and 6 bases for J; bases not matched to a gene: 6. The CDR3 DNA reads TGCGCCAGCAGCCTGGACAGGGGAGCAGCTGAAGCTTTCTTT. Translation gives CASSLDRGAAEAFF.

The rearrangement uses TRBV18 and TRBJ2-5; 7 bases are shared with TRBD2. Looked up from germline, CDR1 is KGHSH and CDR2 is LQKENI. The CDR3 covers 15 residues. Losses at the gene ends were 5 bases for V and 0 bases for J; bases not matched to a gene: 6. CDR3 region: CASSGSGAYQETQYF. CDR3 bases: TGTGCCAGCTCAGGCAGCGGGGCGTACCAAGAGACCCAGTACTTC. Filled out from reference TRBV18 and TRBJ2-5, the complete variable domain reads NAGVMQNPRHLVRRRGQEARLRCSPMKGHSHVYWYRQLPEEGLKFMVYLQKENIIDESGMPKERFSAEFPKEGPSILRIQQVVRGDSAAYFCASSGSGAYQETQYFGPGTRLLVL.

The V gene is TRBV25-1, the J gene TRBJ2-5; TRBD2 agrees at 9 bases. J gave up 5 bases and V 3 bases, and 10 bases lay outside the gene matches. Germline lookup yields CDR1 MGHDK and CDR2 SYGVNS. The CDR3 has 16 amino acids. DNA for the CDR3: TGTGCCAGCAGTGAGAGGGGAGCGGGGGGAGGGGAGACCCAGTACTTC. Protein: CASSERGAGGGETQYF.

The chain uses TRBV4-1 and TRBJ1-6; D may be TRBD1 (5 bases). The CDR3 spans 16 residues. V gave up 1 base and J gave up 12 bases, with 19 bases separating them. Germline CDR1 and CDR2: MGHRA and YSYEKL. CDR3 bases: TGCGCCAGCAGCCAAGGGGGGGGAAACGTAATTCTACCCCTCCACTTT. Its translation is CASSQGGGNVILPLHF.

The CDR3 nucleotides are TGTGCCACCAGCCCCCGTGCACAGGGCGCTGAAGCTTTCTTT. It yields the protein CATSPRAQGAEAFF. V gene TRBV15 combines with J gene TRBJ1-1; tentative D call: TRBD1 (6 bases). Trimming removed 5 bases at V and 6 bases at J, with 16 bases between. Germline CDR1 LNHNV, CDR2 YYDKDF (reference sequence). The CDR3 sequence is 14 residues long.

The chain couples TRBV25-1 to TRBJ2-4; D may be TRBD1 (5 bases). This CDR3 is 16 amino acids long. V was cut by 3 bases and J by 11 bases, with 23 bases left in between. Germline CDR1 and CDR2: MGHDK and SYGVNS. The CDR3 reads CASSDLQDAHLEVQYF. CDR3 bases: TGTGCCAGCAGTGATTTACAGGACGCTCACCTAGAGGTTCAGTACTTC.

This clone was found a few times. The chain uses TRBV19 and TRBJ1-2; D unclear. This CDR3 comprises 13 residues. Trimming took off 7 bases at V and 6 bases at J, with 15 bases between the two ends. Per the germline V gene, CDR1 is LNHDA and CDR2 is SQIVND (reference sequence). The DNA for the CDR3 is TGTGCCAGTACCCTCCTTCCTTTTGATGGCTACACCTTC. As protein: CASTLLPFDGYTF. The full variable domain, completed using reference TRBV19 and TRBJ1-2, is DGGITQSPKYLFRKEGQNVTLSCEQNLNHDAMYWYRQDPGQGLRLIYYSQIVNDFQKGDIAEGYSVSREKKESFPLTVTSAQKNPTAFYLCASTLLPFDGYTFGSGTRLTVV.